This T cell receptor (beta chain) was sequenced during a study of blood T cell repertoires in COVID-19. Study summary: COVID-19 samples collected from the United States, Italy and Spain covered acute and convalescent phases. Nucleic acid was either cDNA or gDNA, and it came from T cells, B-cell-depleted T cells, or PBMCs.

Profiled with immunoSEQ multiplex PCR; TCRdb holds only in-frame clones, not every one. The sample consists of 250,000 to 400,000 clones, more than 70% of them appearing once. CDR1 is WSHSY, CDR2 SAAADI, per germline. V dropped 5 bases and J dropped 5 bases, with 3 bases sitting between them. The CDR3 totals 11 residues. This clone was picked up one time. Patients in Seattle were enrolled during active infection, then followed longitudinally. The sample consisted of peripheral blood. The sequence derives from a woman aged 25 to 39 with COVID-19, enrolled during active disease. The V call is TRBV10-2, the J call TRBJ2-2; D unresolved. CDR3 nucleotide sequence: TGCGCCAGCAGTCTAACCGGGGAGCTGTTTTTT. This sequence encodes CASSLTGELFF.